This T cell receptor beta chain was found in a study of beta chain features in type 1 diabetes. At the level of the study: Examination of sorted cells across all samples involved around 110 million cells. Notes on the study in general: It was not settled here whether HLA type affects TCRB rearrangement. Equally in patients and controls, PCR might preferentially amplify shorter templates.

Expressed TCRB transcripts got sequenced, as all isolated RNA was reverse transcribed. TCRdb keeps only in-frame clones here, not all; method: immunoSEQ multiplex PCR. The sample contains about 360,000 clones, roughly 13% of which appear only once. With respect to this clone: The antigen is unknown.

Germline loops: CDR1 SGHNT, CDR2 YYREEE (reference sequence). This CDR3 comprises 17 residues. V lost 5 bases and J lost 2; bases outside the gene matches: 12. Material: naive CD4+ T cells from blood. The chain couples TRBV5-4 to TRBJ2-7; 11 positions match TRBD2. This clonotype was obtained from a man younger than 30 in good health. The CDR3 is CASRQTSGVGVTYEQYF. The CDR3 nucleotides are TGTGCCAGCAGACAGACTAGCGGGGTGGGTGTAACCTACGAGCAGTACTTC.